The 18 T cell receptor beta chains below come from one sample, sequenced in a study of Ad26.COV2.S vaccination and SARS-CoV-2 variants. This table comes from immunoSEQ multiplex PCR, and its TCRdb copy is limited to in-frame clones, with some not included. The repertoire includes about 420,000 clones, roughly 90% of them detected once, and 3.6% sits in the top ten. The treatment is: over 15 received Ad26.COV2.S at low or high dose, single or two shots; about 5 received placebo; per-sample allocation not given. Samples were taken on day 63 after the first vaccine or placebo injection. The sample here was peripheral blood, taken in a trial of Ad26.COV2.S vaccine versus placebo. Receptors were obtained from a person aged 18 to 65 who received the Ad26.COV2.S COVID-19 vaccine or a placebo.

On this clone: The same CDR3 also results from other DNA sequences found in this sample. The J gene is TRBJ1-1, the V gene TRBV5-1; 9 bases map to TRBD1. Germline CDR1 is SGHRS and CDR2 is YFSETQ. Trimming took 0 bases from V and 5 from J; bases not matched to a gene: 2. The CDR3 loop spans 14 amino acids. The CDR3 DNA reads as TGCGCCAGCAGCTTGGGACAGGGGGGAACTGAAGCTTTCTTT. Amino acids: CASSLGQGGTEAFF.

The rearrangement uses TRBV2 and TRBJ2-7; TRBD1 agrees at 7 bases. Germline values: CDR1 SNHLY, CDR2 FYNNEI. V shed 6 bases, J shed 4 bases, and the junction held 9 bases outside the gene matches. The CDR3 runs 14 residues. This CDR3 is CASRTTGTAYEQYF. CDR3 sequence (DNA): TGTGCCAGCAGAACAACCGGGACAGCTTACGAGCAGTACTTC.

The chain links TRBV24-1 to TRBJ1-5; D remains unclear. Trimming removed 8 bases at V and 2 bases at J, with 6 bases between. Germline V gene lookup returns CDR1 KGHDR and CDR2 SFDVKD. The CDR3 has 12 amino acids. CDR3 residues: CATKACNQPQHF. CDR3 coding DNA: TGTGCCACCAAGGCATGCAATCAGCCCCAGCATTTT.

This chain links TRBV28 with TRBJ1-6; TRBD1 is a possible D gene (5 bases). The CDR3 runs to 14 residues. CDR1 and CDR2 from the germline V gene are MDHEN and SYDVKM. Between the trimmed V and J ends, which lost 7 bases and 5 bases, there was a span of 12 bases. The CDR3 reads CASTGTQDNSPLHF. The CDR3 nucleotides are TGTGCCAGCACCGGGACTCAAGATAATTCACCCCTCCACTTT.

The gene calls are TRBV15 and TRBJ2-5; D might be TRBD1 or TRBD2, each matching 5 bases. The germline V gene has CDR1 LNHNV and CDR2 YYDKDF (reference sequence). The CDR3 is made up of 16 amino acids. Trimming stripped 0 bases from V and 0 bases from J, with 11 bases between. The CDR3 sequence is CATSRDEGWDQETQYF. The CDR3 coding sequence is TGTGCCACCAGCAGAGACGAGGGGTGGGACCAAGAGACCCAGTACTTC.

V gene TRBV5-1 combines with J gene TRBJ1-4; D call uncertain. This CDR3 is built from 15 residues. V lost 4 bases and J lost 0, with 10 bases in between. The germline V gene encodes CDR1 SGHRS and CDR2 YFSETQ. CDR3 nucleotide sequence: TGCGCCAGCAGCCAAGACCCGGCAACTAATGAAAAACTGTTTTTT. It specifies CASSQDPATNEKLFF. The complete variable domain, with remaining parts taken from reference TRBV5-1 and TRBJ1-4, reads KAGVTQTPRYLIKTRGQQVTLSCSPISGHRSVSWYQQTPGQGLQFLFEYFSETQRNKGNFPGRFSGRQFSNSRSEMNVSTLELGDSALYLCASSQDPATNEKLFFGSGTQLSVL.

In DNA form, the CDR3 reads TGTGCCACCAGTGAGGGGCGTAACTATGGCTACACCTTC. It encodes CATSEGRNYGYTF. The genes are TRBV24-1 and TRBJ1-2, with a weak D call TRBD1 (5 bases). The CDR3 totals 13 residues. V shed 4 bases and J shed 1 base, with 6 bases lying between them. Germline loops: CDR1 KGHDR, CDR2 SFDVKD.

The chain has TRBV10-3 and TRBJ2-3; possible D gene TRBD1, 6 bases. CDR1 and CDR2 (germline): ENHRY, SYGVKD. This CDR3 is built from 14 residues. V lost 4 bases and J 1 base, leaving 9 bases between the germline ends. The CDR3 sequence is CAISGGPRTDTQYF. The CDR3, as DNA: TGTGCCATCAGTGGGGGGCCTCGCACAGATACGCAGTATTTT.

The chain has TRBV10-3 and TRBJ2-2; a possible D gene is TRBD2 (6 bases). V was cut by 0 bases and J by 1 base, with 9 bases left in between. CDR3 length equals 16 residues. Germline V lookup: CDR1 ENHRY, CDR2 SYGVKD. CDR3 region: CAISESWRGNTGELFF. The DNA for the CDR3 is TGTGCCATCAGTGAGTCTTGGCGGGGGAACACCGGGGAGCTGTTTTTT.

The chain is built from TRBV27 and TRBJ2-5, with a weak D call TRBD2 (6 bases). The CDR3 has 14 residues. Trimming cost V 5 bases and J 1 base, with 11 bases left between them. CDR1 is MNHEY and CDR2 is SMNVEV in the germline V gene (reference sequence). The CDR3 nucleotides are TGTGCCAGCAGTCCCATGGGGGGCCAAGAGACCCAGTACTTC. It yields the protein CASSPMGGQETQYF.

This rearrangement joins TRBV6-2 or TRBV6-3 to TRBJ1-2; D may be TRBD1 (5 bases). This CDR3 has 16 residues. The V end lost 2 bases, the J end lost 3 bases, and 16 bases lay between the germline ends. Germline-derived CDR1 and CDR2 are MNHEY and SVGEGT. CDR3 protein: CASSYETAKGDYGYTF. DNA of the CDR3: TGTGCCAGCAGTTACGAGACAGCGAAAGGGGACTATGGCTACACCTTC.

This rearrangement joins TRBV7-8 to TRBJ1-5; possibly TRBD1 for D (6 bases). The CDR3 spans 16 residues. Germline-derived CDR1 and CDR2 are SGHVS and FQNEAQ. V shed 5 bases and J shed 5 bases, with 19 bases lying between them. CDR3 amino acids: CASSPKRDRLYQPQHF. The CDR3 nucleotides are TGTGCCAGCAGCCCTAAACGAGACAGGCTGTATCAGCCCCAGCATTTT. Drawing the rest from reference TRBV7-8 and TRBJ1-5, the complete variable domain is GAGVSQSPRYKVAKRGQDVALRCDPISGHVSLFWYQQALGQGPEFLTYFQNEAQLDKSGLPSDRFFAERPEGSVSTLKIQRTQQEDSAVYLCASSPKRDRLYQPQHFGDGTRLSIL.

The J gene is TRBJ2-5, the V gene TRBV6-6; D gene unclear. Germline CDR1 reads MNHNY; CDR2 reads SVGAGI (reference sequence). The CDR3 covers 13 residues. The V end was cut by 4 bases, the J end by 9 bases, with 15 bases between. CDR3: CASSLAVGSAQYF. The CDR3 nucleotides are TGTGCCAGCAGTTTGGCCGTCGGGTCGGCCCAGTACTTC.

The chain combines TRBV9 with TRBJ1-5; possibly TRBD1 for D (6 bases). The V gene's germline CDR1 is SGDLS and CDR2 YYNGEE. V was cut by 0 bases and J by 4 bases, with 14 bases left in between. This CDR3 is built from 16 residues. CDR3 bases: TGTGCCAGCAGCGTAGGTCACGGGGGCGAGAATCAGCCCCAGCATTTT. Encoded protein: CASSVGHGGENQPQHF.

The genes are TRBV7-2 and TRBJ1-1; 8 bases agree with TRBD1. This CDR3 region has 12 residues. V was pared by 3 bases and J by 11 bases, with 5 bases of the junction left unmatched. Germline V gene data show CDR1 as SGHTA and CDR2 as FQGNSA. CDR3 region: CASSFWQGAAFF. CDR3 sequence (DNA): TGTGCCAGCAGCTTTTGGCAGGGGGCGGCTTTCTTT.

The rearrangement links TRBV7-6 to TRBJ2-7; 8 nucleotides agree with TRBD2. Trimming removed 6 bases from V and 4 bases from J; junction bases left unmatched: 17. The CDR3 length is 17 residues. Germline V gene lookup returns CDR1 SGHVS and CDR2 FNYEAQ. CDR3 DNA: TGTGCCAGCAGTCCAGCGCGGGCCGGGACTAGGGGTTACGAGCAGTACTTC. This gives the protein CASSPARAGTRGYEQYF. Complete variable domain (other parts from reference TRBV7-6 and TRBJ2-7): GAGVSQSPRYKVTKRGQDVALRCDPISGHVSLYWYRQALGQGPEFLTYFNYEAQQDKSGLPNDRFSAERPEGSISTLTIQRTEQRDSAMYRCASSPARAGTRGYEQYFGPGTRLTVT.

This rearrangement joins TRBV6-5 to TRBJ2-2, with 7 bases fitting TRBD1. The germline gives CDR1 MNHEY, CDR2 SVGAGI. Losses at the gene ends were 6 bases for V and 8 bases for J; bases not matched to a gene: 12. The CDR3 is 15 residues long. The chain's CDR3 is CASSVEDRATGELFF. CDR3 coding DNA: TGTGCCAGCAGCGTGGAAGACAGGGCTACTGGGGAGCTGTTTTTT.

The chain uses TRBV2 and TRBJ1-5, with D unclear. CDR3 length: 14 residues. Trimming shortened V by 6 bases and J by 0 bases, and 9 bases separated the two germline ends. From germline, CDR1 is SNHLY and CDR2 FYNNEI. The CDR3 DNA is TGTGCCAGCAGAGAGGAATATAGCAATCAGCCCCAGCATTTT. Its translation: CASREEYSNQPQHF.